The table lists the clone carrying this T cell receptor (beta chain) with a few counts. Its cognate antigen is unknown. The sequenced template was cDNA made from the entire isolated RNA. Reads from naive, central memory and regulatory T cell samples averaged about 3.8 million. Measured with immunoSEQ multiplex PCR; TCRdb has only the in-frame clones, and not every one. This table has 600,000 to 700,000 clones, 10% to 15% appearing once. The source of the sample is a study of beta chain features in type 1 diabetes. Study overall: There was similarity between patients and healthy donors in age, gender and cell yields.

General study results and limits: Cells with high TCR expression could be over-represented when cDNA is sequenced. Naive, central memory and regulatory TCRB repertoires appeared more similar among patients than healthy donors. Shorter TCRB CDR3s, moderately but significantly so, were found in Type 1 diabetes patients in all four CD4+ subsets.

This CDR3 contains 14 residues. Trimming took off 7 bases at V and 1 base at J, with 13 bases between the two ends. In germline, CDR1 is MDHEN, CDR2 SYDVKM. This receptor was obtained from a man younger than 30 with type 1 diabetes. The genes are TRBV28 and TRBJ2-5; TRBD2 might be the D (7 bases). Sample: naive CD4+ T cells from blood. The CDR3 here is CASKGGGAQETQYF. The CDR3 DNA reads TGTGCCAGCAAGGGAGGGGGGGCCCAAGAGACCCAGTACTTC.